A single TCR beta chain is shown here with its context. Antigen unknown. This sample was included in a study of early T cells in non-severe SARS-CoV-2 infection. Study conclusions and caveats: The VDJdb matching leaned toward anti-spike CD8 responses and overlooked private and CD4 specificities.

Germline lookup yields CDR1 SGHRS and CDR2 YFSETQ. CDR3 length: 17 residues. V was trimmed by 0 bases and J by 3 bases, leaving 17 bases between them. TCRdb re-called the 5' RACE reads with MiXCR, one entry per CDR3 protein. The sample has around 83,000 distinct CDR3 sequences, under 11% seen once. Sequencing used whole blood, obtained at baseline. The receptor was derived from an adult who was a healthcare worker with PCR-confirmed SARS-CoV-2 infection or an uninfected control (not recorded which). The rearrangement joins TRBV5-1 to TRBJ2-3, with D uncertain. This CDR3 is CASSLAVSTLSTDTQYF. As DNA, the CDR3 is TGCGCCAGCAGCTTGGCCGTATCGACGCTAAGTACAGATACGCAGTATTTT.